Below, 5 T cell receptor beta chains from the same sample are listed, as sequenced in a study of T cells after yellow fever vaccination. A single record per CDR3 protein comes from TCRdb applying MiXCR to the 5' RACE reads. The sample has some 350,000 distinct CDR3 sequences, around a tenth seen once. Sequenced here: PBMCs, sampled on the day of the first yellow fever vaccination. These TCRs come from a man aged 18 to 29 who received the YFV17D yellow fever vaccine.

This clonotype was detected a few times. The chain couples TRBV4-2 to TRBJ1-1; TRBD1 is a possible D gene (5 bases). With 3 bases removed from V and 6 bases from J, the gap between germline ends came to 17 bases. The CDR3 sequence is 15 residues long. In germline, CDR1 is LGHNA, CDR2 YNFKEQ. CDR3 loop: CASSHPPEGSAEAFF. CDR3 in DNA: TGTGCCAGCAGCCACCCACCGGAGGGGAGTGCTGAAGCTTTCTTT.

The chain has TRBV10-3 and TRBJ2-5; 12 positions match TRBD2. The CDR3 spans 22 residues. Per the germline V gene, CDR1 is ENHRY and CDR2 is SYGVKD. J gave up 2 bases and V 4 bases, and 23 bases lay outside the gene matches. CDR3 coding DNA: TGTGCCATCAGTGGTATACCGGGACTAGCGGGCGGAGGATTTGGGGATCAAGAGACCCAGTACTTC. This encodes CAISGIPGLAGGGFGDQETQYF.

V usage is TRBV5-1 and J usage is TRBJ2-5; D tentatively fits TRBD1 or TRBD2 (5 bases each). Trimming took off 4 bases at V and 2 bases at J, with 15 bases between the two ends. The CDR3 sequence is 15 residues long. Per germline, CDR1 SGHRS and CDR2 YFSETQ. In nucleotides, the CDR3 is TGCGCCAGCAGCCCCACCCTCGGGGCTCAAGAGACCCAGTACTTC. Its translation: CASSPTLGAQETQYF. Combining the CDR3 with reference TRBV5-1 and TRBJ2-5 gives the whole variable domain KAGVTQTPRYLIKTRGQQVTLSCSPISGHRSVSWYQQTPGQGLQFLFEYFSETQRNKGNFPGRFSGRQFSNSRSEMNVSTLELGDSALYLCASSPTLGAQETQYFGPGTRLLVL.

This clonotype has just a few counts. The V gene is TRBV4-1, the J gene TRBJ2-7; possible D gene TRBD1, 5 bases. The CDR3 sequence is 13 residues long. The germline gives CDR1 MGHRA, CDR2 YSYEKL. Between the trimmed V and J ends, which lost 1 base and 7 bases, there was a span of 11 bases. CDR3 sequence: CASSQVRGEEQYV. The CDR3 DNA is TGCGCCAGCAGCCAAGTTAGGGGTGAAGAGCAGTACGTC.

This clonotype was seen more than once but under ten times. The chain recombines TRBV24-1 with TRBJ1-2, with D possibly TRBD1 on 5 matching bases. Germline V gene sequence: CDR1 KGHDR, CDR2 SFDVKD. The V end lost 6 bases, the J end lost 4 bases, and 11 bases lay between the germline ends. This CDR3 contains 13 residues. The CDR3 DNA reads as TGTGCCACCAGTAGCGGGGCCTCCTATGGCTACACCTTC. Its translation: CATSSGASYGYTF.